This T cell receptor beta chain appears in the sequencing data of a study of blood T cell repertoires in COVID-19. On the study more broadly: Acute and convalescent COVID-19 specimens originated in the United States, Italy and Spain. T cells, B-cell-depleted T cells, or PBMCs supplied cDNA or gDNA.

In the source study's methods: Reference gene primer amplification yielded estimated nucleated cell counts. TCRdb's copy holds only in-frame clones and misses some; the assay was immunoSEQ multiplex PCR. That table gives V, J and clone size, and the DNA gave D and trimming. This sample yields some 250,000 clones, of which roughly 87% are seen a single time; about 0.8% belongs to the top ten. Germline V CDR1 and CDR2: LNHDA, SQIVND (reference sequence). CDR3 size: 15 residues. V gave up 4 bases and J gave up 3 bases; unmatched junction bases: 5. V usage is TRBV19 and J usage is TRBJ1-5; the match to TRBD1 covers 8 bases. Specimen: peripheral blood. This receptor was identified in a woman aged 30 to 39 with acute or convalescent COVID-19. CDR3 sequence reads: CASSTGGGINQPQHF. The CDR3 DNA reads TGTGCCAGTAGTACAGGGGGCGGGATCAATCAGCCCCAGCATTTT.